Listed below are T cell receptor beta chains from one sample, sequenced in a study of T-cell reconstitution after alpha-beta-depleted transplantation in children. TCRdb used MiXCR to reprocess the PCR reads, holding one entry per CDR3 protein. The table includes about 830,000 distinct CDR3 sequences, roughly 15% detected once. This material consisted of PBMCs, mostly from graft donor cells, taken 360 days after TCRalphabeta/CD19-depleted stem cell transplant. The receptor set was obtained from a male patient between 10 and 17 years old who had a stem cell transplant for acute lymphoblastic leukemia, so the T cells may come from the graft donor. Each CDR3 is given with its conserved first and last residue. D genes are given only for firm matches. Size is omitted from some rows. Given values are once, few, many or a class for expanded clones.

j_call: TRBJ1-5; clone_size: NA; v_call: TRBV5-6; d_call: TRBD1; cdr3_aa: CASSWGTGGSAQHF; cdr3_nt: TGTGCCAGCAGCTGGGGGACAGGGGGCTCGGCCCAGCATTTT
j_call: TRBJ1-1; clone_size: many; v_call: TRBV11-2; d_call: NA; cdr3_aa: CASSLDIGTPAEAFF; cdr3_nt: TGTGCCAGCAGCTTAGATATAGGGACCCCGGCTGAAGCTTTCTTT
j_call: TRBJ2-7; clone_size: NA; v_call: TRBV12-3/TRBV12-4; d_call: NA; cdr3_aa: CASSLASAGLLYEQYF; cdr3_nt: TGTGCCAGCAGTTTAGCCTCGGCAGGGTTGCTCTACGAGCAGTACTTC
j_call: TRBJ2-1; clone_size: NA; v_call: TRBV12-3/TRBV12-4; d_call: NA; cdr3_aa: CASSLASRYEQFF; cdr3_nt: TGTGCCAGCAGTTTAGCCTCTAGGTATGAGCAGTTCTTC
j_call: TRBJ1-1; clone_size: few; v_call: TRBV12-3/TRBV12-4; d_call: NA; cdr3_aa: CASSLRGMVEAFF; cdr3_nt: TGTGCCAGCAGTTTGAGGGGCATGGTTGAAGCTTTCTTT
j_call: TRBJ1-5; clone_size: few; v_call: TRBV24-1; d_call: TRBD1; cdr3_aa: CATSDGTGPNQPQHF; cdr3_nt: TGTGCCACCAGTGATGGGACAGGGCCTAATCAGCCCCAGCATTTT
j_call: TRBJ1-5; clone_size: few; v_call: TRBV29-1; d_call: NA; cdr3_aa: CSVVEYGGQPQHF; cdr3_nt: TGCAGCGTTGTGGAGTACGGAGGTCAGCCCCAGCATTTT
j_call: TRBJ2-6; clone_size: NA; v_call: TRBV5-6; d_call: NA; cdr3_aa: CATGPLCSGANVLTF; cdr3_nt: TGTGCCACCGGCCCCCTCTGCTCTGGGGCCAACGTCCTGACTTTC
j_call: TRBJ2-1; clone_size: few; v_call: TRBV5-1; d_call: NA; cdr3_aa: CASSFASPYNEQFF; cdr3_nt: TGCGCCAGCAGCTTTGCTAGCCCCTACAATGAGCAGTTCTTC
j_call: TRBJ2-7; clone_size: NA; v_call: TRBV25-1; d_call: NA; cdr3_aa: CASGEDVRYEQYF; cdr3_nt: TGTGCCAGCGGGGAGGACGTCCGGTACGAGCAGTACTTC
j_call: TRBJ2-5; clone_size: NA; v_call: TRBV5-1; d_call: NA; cdr3_aa: CASSFAPSRKETQYF; cdr3_nt: TGCGCCAGCAGCTTTGCGCCTTCCCGAAAGGAGACCCAGTACTTC
j_call: TRBJ2-3; clone_size: few; v_call: TRBV11-2; d_call: NA; cdr3_aa: CASSLLVIGPTGPRPRDTQYF; cdr3_nt: TGTGCCAGCAGCTTACTAGTAATCGGTCCGACCGGGCCTCGACCCAGAGATACGCAGTATTTT
j_call: TRBJ2-5; clone_size: NA; v_call: TRBV12-3/TRBV12-4; d_call: NA; cdr3_aa: CASSHTATQYF; cdr3_nt: TGTGCCAGCAGCCACACCGCGACCCAGTACTTC
j_call: TRBJ2-7; clone_size: NA; v_call: TRBV5-1; d_call: TRBD2; cdr3_aa: CASSLVGGSGRQSSYEQYF; cdr3_nt: TGCGCCAGCAGCTTGGTGGGTGGTAGCGGGCGCCAGAGCTCCTACGAGCAGTACTTC
j_call: TRBJ2-3; clone_size: many; v_call: TRBV29-1; d_call: NA; cdr3_aa: CSVVGPSTDTQYF; cdr3_nt: TGCAGCGTTGTAGGGCCTAGCACAGATACGCAGTATTTT
j_call: TRBJ1-1; clone_size: NA; v_call: TRBV7-6; d_call: TRBD1; cdr3_aa: CASSQRQGRGASEAFF; cdr3_nt: TGTGCCAGCAGCCAGAGACAGGGCCGGGGAGCCAGTGAAGCTTTCTTT
j_call: TRBJ2-1; clone_size: NA; v_call: TRBV29-1; d_call: TRBD1; cdr3_aa: CSVVLGQGAYNEQFF; cdr3_nt: TGCAGCGTTGTTCTGGGACAGGGGGCTTACAATGAGCAGTTCTTC
j_call: TRBJ2-1; clone_size: NA; v_call: TRBV29-1; d_call: TRBD2; cdr3_aa: CSVWGREVYNEQFF; cdr3_nt: TGCAGCGTGTGGGGACGGGAGGTATACAATGAGCAGTTCTTC
j_call: TRBJ1-5; clone_size: few; v_call: TRBV7-8; d_call: NA; cdr3_aa: CASSLGSSHGYSNQPQHF; cdr3_nt: TGTGCCAGCAGCTTAGGTTCTAGTCACGGTTATAGCAATCAGCCCCAGCATTTT
j_call: TRBJ1-2; clone_size: NA; v_call: TRBV15; d_call: NA; cdr3_aa: CATSRDFGGLDYGYTF; cdr3_nt: TGTGCCACCAGCAGAGATTTCGGAGGCCTCGACTATGGCTACACCTTC
j_call: TRBJ2-1; clone_size: NA; v_call: TRBV19; d_call: NA; cdr3_aa: CASSDTSLRYNEQFF; cdr3_nt: TGTGCCAGTAGTGACACCTCATTGCGCTACAATGAGCAGTTCTTC
j_call: TRBJ2-1; clone_size: NA; v_call: TRBV5-1; d_call: NA; cdr3_aa: CASSRIGSDEQFF; cdr3_nt: TGCGCCAGCAGCCGAATAGGGAGCGATGAGCAGTTCTTC
j_call: TRBJ2-7; clone_size: few; v_call: TRBV24-1; d_call: NA; cdr3_aa: CATSDRVSYYEQYF; cdr3_nt: TGTGCCACCAGTGATCGGGTGTCCTACTACGAGCAGTACTTC
j_call: TRBJ2-7; clone_size: NA; v_call: TRBV5-1; d_call: TRBD2; cdr3_aa: CASSLLSELATEQYF; cdr3_nt: TGCGCCAGCAGCTTGCTATCCGAACTAGCGACCGAGCAGTACTTC
j_call: TRBJ1-5; clone_size: NA; v_call: TRBV4-1; d_call: TRBD1; cdr3_aa: CASSQQPGQGNQPQHF; cdr3_nt: TGCGCCAGCAGCCAACAACCGGGACAGGGGAATCAGCCCCAGCATTTT
j_call: TRBJ2-3; clone_size: few; v_call: TRBV12-3/TRBV12-4; d_call: NA; cdr3_aa: CASRPLETYTQYF; cdr3_nt: TGTGCCAGCAGGCCACTTGAGACCTATACGCAGTATTTT
j_call: TRBJ2-4; clone_size: few; v_call: TRBV15; d_call: NA; cdr3_aa: CATSRVGRAKNIQYF; cdr3_nt: TGTGCCACCAGCAGAGTAGGTAGAGCCAAAAACATTCAGTACTTC
j_call: TRBJ2-1; clone_size: few; v_call: TRBV10-3; d_call: TRBD2; cdr3_aa: CAISPIAGVNNEQFF; cdr3_nt: TGTGCCATCAGCCCAATAGCGGGAGTGAACAATGAGCAGTTCTTC
j_call: TRBJ1-6; clone_size: NA; v_call: TRBV5-5; d_call: NA; cdr3_aa: CASSLGPDSPLHF; cdr3_nt: TGTGCCAGCAGCTTGGGTCCAGACTCACCCCTCCACTTT
j_call: TRBJ2-7; clone_size: few; v_call: TRBV6-5; d_call: NA; cdr3_aa: CASSYGPSYEQYF; cdr3_nt: TGTGCCAGCAGTTACGGCCCCTCCTACGAGCAGTACTTC
j_call: TRBJ2-7; clone_size: NA; v_call: TRBV21-1; d_call: NA; cdr3_aa: CYTLRDVPSEQYF; cdr3_nt: TGCTACACTCTCCGGGATGTCCCTTCCGAGCAGTACTTC
j_call: TRBJ1-4; clone_size: few; v_call: TRBV7-9; d_call: NA; cdr3_aa: CASSQGREKLFF; cdr3_nt: TGTGCCAGCAGCCAAGGCAGGGAAAAACTGTTTTTT
j_call: TRBJ2-1; clone_size: few; v_call: TRBV18; d_call: TRBD2; cdr3_aa: CASTIAGGGNEQFF; cdr3_nt: TGTGCCAGCACTATAGCGGGAGGGGGCAATGAGCAGTTCTTC
j_call: TRBJ2-1; clone_size: NA; v_call: TRBV6-7; d_call: TRBD2; cdr3_aa: CASRSLVSGGPYNEQFF; cdr3_nt: TGTGCCAGCAGGAGTCTTGTGAGCGGGGGGCCCTACAATGAGCAGTTCTTC
j_call: TRBJ1-2; clone_size: NA; v_call: TRBV15; d_call: NA; cdr3_aa: CATGSVGYGYTF; cdr3_nt: TGTGCCACAGGGTCGGTTGGCTATGGCTACACCTTC
j_call: TRBJ2-7; clone_size: many; v_call: TRBV7-8; d_call: NA; cdr3_aa: CASSRGPGPGEQYF; cdr3_nt: TGTGCCAGCAGTCGTGGTCCTGGGCCGGGCGAGCAGTACTTC
j_call: TRBJ2-7; clone_size: NA; v_call: TRBV4-2; d_call: TRBD2; cdr3_aa: CASSQLGREFDEQYF; cdr3_nt: TGTGCCAGCAGCCAACTAGGGCGGGAGTTCGACGAGCAGTACTTC